This record covers a single T cell receptor (beta chain). The data belong to a study of blood T cell repertoires in COVID-19. Study context: T cells, B-cell-depleted T cells, or PBMCs provided the cDNA or gDNA that served as material.

Germline CDR1 is MDHEN and CDR2 is SYDVKM. V trimming: 4 bases; J trimming: 2 bases; junction bases outside the gene matches: 6. This CDR3 is 16 amino acids long. Authors' methods: Reference gene primer amplification yielded estimated nucleated cell counts. Data came from immunoSEQ multiplex PCR; TCRdb stores just in-frame clones and leaves some out. That table supplies the V and J calls and clone size; D and trimming were determined from the DNA. The data show more than 95,000 clones, 81% seen once. Those enrolled in Seattle joined during active infection and were followed longitudinally afterward. This receptor was obtained from a man under 40 with COVID-19, enrolled during active disease. The chain employs TRBV28 and TRBJ1-2; TRBD1 matches at 11 bases. Material for sequencing was peripheral blood. CDR3 residues: CASSSAGQGVNYGYTF. CDR3 bases: TGTGCCAGCAGTTCCGCGGGACAGGGGGTGAACTATGGCTACACCTTC.